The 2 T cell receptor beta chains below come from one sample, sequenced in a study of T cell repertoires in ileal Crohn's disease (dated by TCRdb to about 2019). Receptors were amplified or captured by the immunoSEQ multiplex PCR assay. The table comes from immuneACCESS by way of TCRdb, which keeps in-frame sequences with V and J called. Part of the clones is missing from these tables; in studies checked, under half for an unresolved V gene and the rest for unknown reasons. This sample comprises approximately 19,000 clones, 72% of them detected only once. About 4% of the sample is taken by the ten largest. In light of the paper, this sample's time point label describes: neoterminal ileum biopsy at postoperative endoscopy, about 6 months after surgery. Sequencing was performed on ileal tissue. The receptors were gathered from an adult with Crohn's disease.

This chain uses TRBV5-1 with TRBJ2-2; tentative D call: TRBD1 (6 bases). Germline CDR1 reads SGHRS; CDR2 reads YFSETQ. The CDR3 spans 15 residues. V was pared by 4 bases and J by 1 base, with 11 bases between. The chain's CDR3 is CASSRDNVNTGELFF. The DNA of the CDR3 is TGCGCCAGCAGCCGGGACAACGTGAACACCGGGGAGCTGTTTTTT.

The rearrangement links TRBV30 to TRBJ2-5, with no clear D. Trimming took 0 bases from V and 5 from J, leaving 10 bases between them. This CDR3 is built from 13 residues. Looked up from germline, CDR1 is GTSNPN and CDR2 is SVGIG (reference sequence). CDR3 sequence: CAWSVAGSETQYF. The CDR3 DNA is TGTGCCTGGAGTGTTGCAGGTTCCGAGACCCAGTACTTC.